This TCR beta chain is drawn from a study of T cells in Graves' hyperthyroidism and ophthalmopathy. RNA transcripts served as the template for amplifying TCR beta CDR3 regions. Initially, a first-round RT-PCR of the TCR CDR3 employed the HTBI primer set. In TCRdb, the multiplex PCR reads were re-called with MiXCR into one record per CDR3 protein. The sample consists of a few hundred thousand distinct CDR3 sequences, more than 15% of them appearing once. This clonotype was detected only a few times. The sequence came from a woman in her 30s with Graves' ophthalmopathy. Sequencing input: blood.

CDR3 amino acids: CASSLNYNNEQFF. The CDR3 DNA reads as TGTGCCAGCAGCTTAAATTATAACAATGAGCAGTTCTTC. V gene TRBV7-3 combines with J gene TRBJ2-1; D is unclear. The germline V gene has CDR1 SGHTA and CDR2 FQGTGA. Trimming cost V 1 base and J 5 bases, with 6 bases left between them. This CDR3 region has 13 residues.